This TCR beta chain was observed in a study of blood T cell repertoires in COVID-19. Study context: Sites across the United States, Italy and Spain contributed samples from acute and convalescent COVID-19. T cells, B-cell-depleted T cells, or PBMCs supplied cDNA or gDNA.

Germline V gives CDR1 MNHNS, CDR2 SASEGT. The CDR3 runs 19 residues. V was pared by 2 bases and J by 2 bases, with 16 bases of the junction left unmatched. Original analysis: Scientists estimated how many nucleated cells there were by amplifying reference gene primers. Profiling relied on immunoSEQ multiplex PCR, and the TCRdb table lists in-frame clones only, not all of them. V, J and clone size were drawn from that table, and D and trimming were deduced from the DNA. Here the sample spans 55,000 to 65,000 clones, 79% being singletons. The sequence derives from a man aged 55 to 69 with acute or convalescent COVID-19. The gene calls are TRBV6-1 and TRBJ2-3, with 7 bases fitting TRBD1. Sequencing was done on a sample of peripheral blood. The CDR3 coding sequence is TGTGCCAGCAGTGAAAGGTTCAGAGGACAGGCCTTATTCACAGATACGCAGTATTTT. Amino acids: CASSERFRGQALFTDTQYF.